The subject of this entry is one T cell receptor beta chain. The antigen remains undetermined. This sample stems from a study of response to subunit inactivated influenza vaccine. TCRdb reanalysed the RT-PCR reads using MiXCR and keeps one entry per CDR3 protein. The sample consists of around 490,000 distinct CDR3 sequences, less than 10% of them appearing once. In germline, CDR1 is SGHTA, CDR2 FQGNSA. This CDR3 spans 16 amino acids. V lost 5 bases, J lost 2 bases, and 16 bases lay in between. General study points: The study's authors posited that every seasonal influenza vaccination enlists few new T cells.

The sequence came from a man between 45 and 75 years old who received an inactivated influenza vaccine. This specimen was PBMCs from blood, taken less than 30 months after vaccination. The V call is TRBV7-2, the J call TRBJ2-1; D is undetermined. The CDR3: CASSQLGRSAYNEQFF. Here the CDR3 DNA reads TGTGCCAGCAGCCAGCTCGGGCGCTCGGCCTACAATGAGCAGTTCTTC.